The 9 T cell receptor beta chains below were found in one sample sequenced in a study of blood T cells in healthy people across ages. For the second PCR, which ran for about 7 to 11 cycles, a sample-barcoded 5' primer and a J-beta primer mix were used. TCRdb redid the calling of the 5' RACE reads with MiXCR, one entry per CDR3 protein. In the table there are around 1,500,000 distinct CDR3 sequences, 35% to 45% of which are singletons. The sequenced sample was blood. These receptors came from a woman aged 18-30 years in good health.

This clonotype has more than one count but fewer than ten. The chain is built from TRBV4-1 and TRBJ1-1; D perhaps matches TRBD1 (6 bases). The CDR3 is 15 residues long. Germline V lookup: CDR1 MGHRA, CDR2 YSYEKL. Trimming took off 3 bases at V and 4 bases at J, with 15 bases between the two ends. The CDR3 spells CASSHLQGWSTEAFF. As DNA, the CDR3 is TGCGCCAGCAGCCACTTACAGGGTTGGAGCACTGAAGCTTTCTTT.

Comment on this clonotype: A junction end diverges from the germline sequence, so it may reflect a read error. CDR3 nucleotides: TGTGCCAGCAGCTTAAGTGGGCAGGGCCGCTTGGATGAGCAGCTCTTC. Encoded protein: CASSLSGQGRLDEQLF. The chain combines TRBV7-3 with TRBJ2-1; possible D gene TRBD1, 5 bases. From germline, CDR1 is SGHTA and CDR2 FQGTGA. CDR3 length equals 16 residues.

This clonotype turned up a few times. This chain uses TRBV12-3 or TRBV12-4 with TRBJ1-2, with TRBD1 identical over 7 bases. CDR3 length: 14 residues. Unmatched junction bases numbered 9, after V lost 4 bases and J lost 7 bases. This chain's CDR3 is CASSSPTGKSGYTF. The CDR3 bases are TGTGCCAGCAGTTCCCCGACAGGGAAGAGTGGCTACACCTTC.

The count of this clonotype is one. This chain links TRBV10-3 with TRBJ1-2, with TRBD1 identical over 8 bases. Germline CDR1 ENHRY, CDR2 SYGVKD. The CDR3 runs to 16 residues. J was trimmed by 0 bases and V by 5 bases; bases with no gene match: 8. CDR3 nucleotide sequence: TGTGCCATCAGTAGTGGACAGGGACCAGCTAACTATGGCTACACCTTC. It translates to CAISSGQGPANYGYTF.

The chain links TRBV12-3 or TRBV12-4 to TRBJ2-1; D is undetermined. V lost 5 bases and J lost 0, with 20 bases in between. CDR3 length: 18 amino acids. As DNA, the CDR3 is TGTGCCAGCAGTCCCTCCTGGATAGCCCGAAGCTCCTACAATGAGCAGTTCTTC. It translates to CASSPSWIARSSYNEQFF.

This chain joins TRBV24-1 and TRBJ2-5; D perhaps matches TRBD1 (6 bases). With 3 bases removed from V and 4 bases from J, the gap between germline ends came to 14 bases. Per the germline V gene, CDR1 is KGHDR and CDR2 is SFDVKD. The CDR3 length is 15 residues. CDR3 sequence reads: CATSDTRQDRETQYF. CDR3 nucleotides: TGTGCCACCAGTGATACCCGACAGGACAGAGAGACCCAGTACTTC.

The J gene is TRBJ2-1, the V gene TRBV7-9, with D uncertain. Germline CDR1 reads SEHNR; CDR2 reads FQNEAQ (reference sequence). The germline V and J ends were trimmed by 1 base and 11 bases, with 27 bases remaining between them. The CDR3 covers 18 residues. This CDR3 reads CASSLVFRRARKVDKQFF. In DNA, the CDR3 is TGTGCCAGCAGCTTAGTATTTAGAAGGGCGAGGAAAGTCGATAAGCAGTTCTTC.

This clonotype was seen a handful of times. The chain combines TRBV20-1 with TRBJ1-4; D not resolved. Germline CDR1 and CDR2: DFQATT and SNEGSKA (reference sequence). The V end lost 6 bases, the J end lost 8 bases, and 10 bases lay between the germline ends. The CDR3 totals 11 residues. CDR3 in amino acids: CSAPIREKLFF. The CDR3, as DNA: TGCAGTGCGCCGATACGAGAAAAACTGTTTTTT.

This clonotype has more than one count but fewer than ten. The V gene is TRBV6-2 or TRBV6-3, the J gene TRBJ2-7, with unresolved D. V lost 1 base to trimming and J lost 3 bases, with 4 bases between them. Germline assignment: CDR1 MNHEY and CDR2 SVGEGT. This CDR3 is 12 amino acids long. CDR3 bases: TGTGCCAGCAGTTACTATATCTACGAGCAGTACTTC. It yields the protein CASSYYIYEQYF.